A single sample is the source of the 4 T cell receptor beta chains below, sequenced in a study of a mutant IDH1 vaccine in newly diagnosed glioma. The antigens these receptors bind are not known. Using immunoSEQ multiplex PCR, the repertoire was profiled, and TCRdb retains in-frame clones only, with some absent. There are around 53,000 clones in the sample; roughly 90% occur only once, and under 2.5% lies in the top ten. Time point meaning: week 11, during vaccination. With topical imiquimod, each dose of the vaccine consisted of 300 ug of mutant IDH1 20-mer peptide. The material sequenced was PBMCs, taken from a glioma patient whose treatment included an IDH1 peptide vaccine. The origin of the receptors is a man aged 50 to 59 with glioma.

The gene calls are TRBV4-3 and TRBJ2-5, with 7 bases that match TRBD1. The V and J ends lost 2 bases and 1 base, in that order; junction bases with no gene match: 1. Germline V gene data show CDR1 as LGHNA and CDR2 as YSLEER. The CDR3 consists of 14 residues. The CDR3 DNA reads as TGCGCCAGCAGCCAAAACAGGGGCCAAGAGACCCAGTACTTC. It specifies CASSQNRGQETQYF.

The genes are TRBV19 and TRBJ2-7, with 11 bases fitting TRBD1. J was trimmed by 3 bases and V by 7 bases; bases with no gene match: 5. Germline V lookup: CDR1 LNHDA, CDR2 SQIVND (reference sequence). There are 14 residues in the CDR3. CDR3 coding DNA: TGTGCCAGTACCTCCGGGACAGGGGGCTACGAGCAGTACTTC. Protein product: CASTSGTGGYEQYF.

The chain employs TRBV18 and TRBJ1-6; possible D gene TRBD1, 5 bases. CDR3 length: 14 amino acids. The ends were cut back, 6 bases at V and 6 bases at J, with 12 bases in the middle. Germline CDR1 reads KGHSH; CDR2 reads LQKENI. This CDR3 is CASSPGWANSPLHF. CDR3 nucleotides: TGTGCCAGCTCGCCAGGGTGGGCTAATTCACCCCTCCACTTT.

A few counts support this clone. This sequence joins TRBV5-1 and TRBJ1-4, with 9 nucleotides matching TRBD1. This CDR3 has 13 amino acids. The ends lost 4 bases at V and 14 bases at J; junction bases unmatched: 9. The V gene's germline CDR1 is SGHRS and CDR2 YFSETQ. For the CDR3, the DNA is TGCGCCAGCAGCGCGCGGACAGGGGAACGGCTGTTTTTT. Amino acids: CASSARTGERLFF.